This T cell receptor beta chain came from a study of multiple sclerosis patients with progressive multifocal leukoencephalopathy. Regarding the study as a whole: In most PML patients, TRB repertoires appeared less diverse by entropy.

Time point of the sample: before natalizumab initiation. T0 refers to blood drawn before natalizumab was first infused. Clones were sequenced by immunoSEQ multiplex PCR, and TCRdb holds only the in-frame ones, with some missing. Of some 30,000 clones listed, around 89% are singletons. This clone has just one count. Its specificity is not known. Losses at the gene ends were 2 bases for V and 7 bases for J; bases not matched to a gene: 8. This CDR3 has 16 amino acids. Looked up from germline, CDR1 is SGHVS and CDR2 is FNYEAQ. The chain couples TRBV7-6 to TRBJ2-1; 10 nucleotides agree with TRBD2. This receptor was taken from a human donor with multiple sclerosis. Sequenced: PBMCs. The DNA for the CDR3 is TGTGCCAGCAGCTTACGAAGCGGGGGGGCCGATAATGAGCAGTTCTTC. This codes for CASSLRSGGADNEQFF.